This T cell receptor beta chain was found in a study of low-dose radiotherapy and immunotherapy resistance in tumors. Across the study: Intravenous cyclophosphamide 200 mg/m2 was given every two weeks, one day before radiation and immunotherapy.

Covering alpha and beta chains, TRAV- and TRBV-specific primers were used for the first-strand cDNA. Amplification of TCRs used a constant-region primer and V-primer adapter for around 19 PCR cycles. Isolated mRNA underwent amplification by in vitro transcription. Using its own MiXCR run on the reads, TCRdb lists one record per CDR3 protein. The repertoire has under 95,000 distinct CDR3 sequences, 15% to 20% of them found once; the top ten carry about 1.3%. As concerns this clonotype: The DNA is left out, because the CDR3 cannot be placed on it with certainty; the CDR3 is given as TCRdb lists it.

Inclusive of both ends, the CDR3 amounts to 14 amino acids. Stated time point: after trial treatment. Noted treatment: LDRT plus nivolumab, ipilimumab, low-dose cyclophosphamide and aspirin (RACIN trial). Every donor was treated with nivolumab, ipilimumab, aspirin, low-dose cyclophosphamide and also low-dose radiotherapy. The sample here was PBMCs, taken after low-dose radiotherapy plus immunotherapy. This receptor was taken from a male donor with prostate cancer. This chain uses TRBV5-3 with TRBJ2-2; TRBD1 is the table's D call and was not checked against the DNA. TRBV5-3 is an ORF for which the function is uncertain. CDR3 sequence: CASSNRENTGSCFF.